Listed here are 6 T cell receptor beta chains from one sample, sequenced in a study of T cells in Graves' hyperthyroidism and ophthalmopathy. Amplification targeted TCR beta CDR3 regions from RNA transcripts. The HTBI primer set drove a first-round RT-PCR of the TCR CDR3. TCRdb redid the calling of the multiplex PCR reads with MiXCR, one entry per CDR3 protein. The top ten hold about 22% of the sample, which has more than 300,000 distinct CDR3 sequences, approximately 13% seen once. The sample taken for sequencing was blood. Receptor source: a woman under 40 with Graves' hyperthyroidism.

This clonotype was seen a handful of times. This chain joins TRBV7-6 and TRBJ1-1; D is unresolved. With 5 bases removed from V and 3 bases from J, the gap between germline ends came to 13 bases. CDR1 SGHVS and CDR2 FNYEAQ come from the germline V gene. The CDR3 has 14 amino acids. The CDR3 coding sequence is TGTGCCAGCAGCCCTGGTGGCGAAGACACTGAAGCTTTCTTT. Amino acids: CASSPGGEDTEAFF.

This clonotype was detected ten times or more. The chain links TRBV28 to TRBJ2-1; a possible D gene is TRBD2 (6 bases). Per the germline V gene, CDR1 is MDHEN and CDR2 is SYDVKM. The CDR3 loop spans 15 amino acids. Trimming removed 5 bases from V and 4 bases from J, with 15 bases in between. The CDR3 nucleotides are TGTGCCAGCAGTCTACTCGGGACTGTGTACAATGAGCAGTTCTTC. It codes for CASSLLGTVYNEQFF.

This clonotype was detected many times. The V and J genes are TRBV5-6 and TRBJ1-5, with D perhaps TRBD1 (5 bases). CDR3 length equals 13 residues. With 4 bases removed from V and 7 bases from J, the gap between germline ends came to 12 bases. Germline V lookup: CDR1 SGHDT, CDR2 YYEEEE. The CDR3 nucleotides read TGTGCCAGCAGCCCCGGGGGGGACCAGCCCCAGCATTTT. This codes for CASSPGGDQPQHF.

The chain has TRBV28 and TRBJ2-2, with 9 bases fitting TRBD2. Germline V gene lookup returns CDR1 MDHEN and CDR2 SYDVKM. The CDR3 is made up of 14 amino acids. V lost 4 bases to trimming and J lost 7 bases; unmatched junction nucleotides: 4. Here the CDR3 reads CASSSGLAHGELFF. The CDR3 DNA sequence: TGTGCCAGCAGTTCGGGACTAGCCCACGGGGAGCTGTTTTTT.

A few counts support this clonotype. This rearrangement joins TRBV27 to TRBJ2-1; D uncertain. V dropped 8 bases and J dropped 7 bases, with 9 bases sitting between them. Germline CDR1 is MNHEY and CDR2 is SMNVEV (reference sequence). The CDR3 is 11 amino acids. The CDR3 reads CASVGRNEQFF. The DNA for the CDR3 is TGTGCCAGCGTGGGAAGGAATGAGCAGTTCTTC.

CDR3 sequence: CASSLGTSGRAGYEQYF. The CDR3 DNA reads TGCGCCAGCAGCCTTGGGACTAGCGGGAGGGCCGGGTACGAGCAGTACTTC. The rearrangement uses TRBV4-1 and TRBJ2-7; TRBD2 agrees at 16 bases. Germline V lookup: CDR1 MGHRA, CDR2 YSYEKL. V lost 4 bases to trimming and J lost 4 bases; unmatched junction nucleotides: 7. CDR3 length: 17 amino acids.